These 6 T cell receptor beta chains originate from one sample sequenced in a study of cytomegalovirus exposure and HLA in healthy donors (dated by TCRdb to between 2016 and 2019). Receptors were amplified or captured by the immunoSEQ multiplex PCR assay. A mixture of 60 forward primers for TCR Vbeta segments and 13 reverse primers for TCR Jbeta segments was used in the multiplex PCR. TCRdb provides this immuneACCESS table in a form limited to in-frame rearrangements. Some clones are lacking; in checked studies, under half of them reflect an unresolved V gene, and why the rest are absent is not known. This sample holds about 120,000 clones; more than 65% were observed only once. The ten largest clones represent about 6% of the sample. The sample comprised PBMCs. These receptors all come from a man between 18 and 35 years old in good health and CMV-seropositive.

J is TRBJ2-3 and V is TRBV2, with 11 positions matching TRBD2. The CDR3 is 16 residues long. The V segment lost 6 bases and the J segment 1 base; nucleotides outside the gene matches: 6. Germline values: CDR1 SNHLY, CDR2 FYNNEI. The CDR3 is CASSLTSGDRTDTQYF. Here the CDR3 DNA reads TGTGCCAGCAGCCTGACTAGCGGGGACCGCACAGATACGCAGTATTTT. The full variable domain, rest sourced from reference TRBV2 and TRBJ2-3, is EPEVTQTPSHQVTQMGQEVILRCVPISNHLYFYWYRQILGQKVEFLVSFYNNEISEKSEIFDDQFSVERPDGSNFTLKIRSTKLEDSAMYFCASSLTSGDRTDTQYFGPGTRLTVL.

This clone was counted a few times. The chain links TRBV11-2 to TRBJ2-7, with D unclear. The V end lost 1 base, the J end lost 5 bases, and 18 bases lay between the germline ends. CDR1 SGHAT and CDR2 FQNNGV come from the germline V gene. The CDR3 has 16 amino acids. Here the CDR3 DNA reads TGTGCCAGCAGCTTAGTTAGCATCAAGTTAAGAGACGAGCAGTACTTC. Translating gives CASSLVSIKLRDEQYF.

As DNA, the CDR3 is TGCGCCAGCAGGGGGGGAACTGGGGCCAACGTCCTGACTTTC. Its protein product is CASRGGTGANVLTF. The chain recombines TRBV4-1 with TRBJ2-6; TRBD2 is a possible D gene (6 bases). Trimming took off 6 bases at V and 2 bases at J, with 8 bases between the two ends. Germline V gene sequence: CDR1 MGHRA, CDR2 YSYEKL. CDR3 length: 14 residues.

This chain uses TRBV13 with TRBJ1-2, with D tentatively TRBD1 (6 bases). CDR1 is PRHDT and CDR2 is FYEKMQ in the germline V gene (reference sequence). Trimming left V 4 bases short and J 4 bases short, with 13 bases between. The CDR3 runs 14 residues. As DNA, the CDR3 is TGTGCCAGCAGCTCCGGACAGACCCTCTATGGCTACACCTTC. This codes for CASSSGQTLYGYTF.

The chain employs TRBV4-2 and TRBJ2-3, with TRBD2 matching 9 bases. The junction had 6 bases not matched to a gene; V was cut back by 0 bases and J by 5 bases. This CDR3 contains 16 residues. From germline, CDR1 is LGHNA and CDR2 YNFKEQ. CDR3 protein: CASSQERGRAGDTQYF. CDR3 DNA sequence: TGTGCCAGCAGCCAAGAACGCGGGAGGGCCGGAGATACGCAGTATTTT.

This clone has a single count. The chain joins TRBV6-1 to TRBJ1-5; 7 bases line up with TRBD1. The junction had 12 bases not matched to a gene; V was cut back by 1 base and J by 6 bases. The germline V gene encodes CDR1 MNHNS and CDR2 SASEGT. The CDR3 runs 17 residues. CDR3 loop: CASSEDVGDRASQPQHF. For the CDR3, the DNA is TGTGCCAGCAGTGAAGACGTAGGTGACAGGGCTAGTCAGCCCCAGCATTTT.